One sample yielded the 19 T cell receptor beta chains listed below, sequenced in a study of monozygotic twins with inflammatory bowel disease. TCRdb reprocessed the 5' RACE reads and keeps a single row for each CDR3 protein, giving no DNA. The sample has about 450,000 distinct CDR3 sequences, and its top ten clones hold approximately 2.4%. Sequencing input: blood. The receptors here all came from a human donor with ulcerative colitis or Crohn's disease, or a healthy co-twin of an affected twin (not recorded which).

This chain connects TRBV19 to TRBJ2-2; TCRdb names TRBD1, which stays unverified in the absence of DNA. There are 15 residues in the CDR3. Germline assignment: CDR1 LNHDA and CDR2 SQIVND (reference sequence). The CDR3: CASSIGAGTAGELFF.

This rearrangement joins TRBV20-1 to TRBJ2-2. This CDR3 is 12 amino acids long. Germline lookup yields CDR1 DFQATT and CDR2 SNEGSKA (reference sequence). The CDR3 sequence is CGVPRSTGELFF.

This chain connects TRBV6-2 or TRBV6-3 to TRBJ2-2. Germline values: CDR1 MNHEY, CDR2 SVGEGT. The CDR3 runs to 16 residues. This CDR3 is CASSYSITANTGELFF.

This rearrangement joins TRBV5-1 to TRBJ1-3; TCRdb's D call, TRBD1, is unchecked because there is no DNA. There are 17 residues in the CDR3. Germline V gene lookup returns CDR1 SGHRS and CDR2 YFSETQ. The CDR3 spells CASSLDPTVHSGNTIYF.

V and J are TRBV3-1 and TRBJ1-1; TCRdb designates TRBD1, a call that cannot be tested without DNA. Germline V gives CDR1 LGHDT, CDR2 YNNKEL (reference sequence). The CDR3 length is 15 residues. The chain's CDR3 is CASSQATGGGTEAFF.

The chain has TRBV19 and TRBJ1-2; TCRdb's D call, TRBD1, is unchecked because there is no DNA. This CDR3 comprises 13 residues. CDR1 is LNHDA and CDR2 is SQIVND in the germline V gene (reference sequence). This CDR3 is CASRPLATEGYTF.

The chain recombines TRBV9 with TRBJ1-3. CDR3 length: 15 residues. Germline V lookup: CDR1 SGDLS, CDR2 YYNGEE. CDR3 residues: CASSVGTASGNTIYF.

This chain joins TRBV6-6 and TRBJ1-2; the D call from TCRdb, TRBD1, cannot be confirmed without DNA. The CDR3 is 11 amino acids. Germline V gene sequence: CDR1 MNHNY, CDR2 SVGAGI (reference sequence). CDR3 amino acids: CATGQNYGYTF.

This rearrangement joins TRBV18 to TRBJ2-7. Germline-derived CDR1 and CDR2 are KGHSH and LQKENI. This CDR3 has 15 residues. This CDR3 reads CASSPRGVSSYEQYF.

V is TRBV6-6 and J is TRBJ2-1; the D call from TCRdb, TRBD2, cannot be confirmed without DNA. CDR3 length equals 13 residues. Germline V gene sequence: CDR1 MNHNY, CDR2 SVGAGI (reference sequence). The CDR3 sequence: CASTQTSRYEQFF.

The CDR3 here is CASTRLDRATAGDNEQFF. J is TRBJ2-1 and V is TRBV12-3 or TRBV12-4; TCRdb selects TRBD1, and the lack of DNA leaves this call unchecked. This CDR3 region has 18 residues.

This rearrangement joins TRBV7-6 to TRBJ2-2; the TCRdb call, TRBD2, lacks DNA for checking. The length of the CDR3 is 13 residues. Looked up from germline, CDR1 is SGHVS and CDR2 is FNYEAQ. The CDR3 region is CASSGGVTGELFF. The full variable domain, completed using reference TRBV7-6 and TRBJ2-2, is GAGVSQSPRYKVTKRGQDVALRCDPISGHVSLYWYRQALGQGPEFLTYFNYEAQQDKSGLPNDRFSAERPEGSISTLTIQRTEQRDSAMYRCASSGGVTGELFFGEGSRLTVL.

The chain combines TRBV18 with TRBJ2-7; the D gene TCRdb calls, TRBD1, cannot be checked with no DNA. CDR3 length: 13 residues. Germline CDR1 KGHSH, CDR2 LQKENI. Here the CDR3 reads CASSPKQGNEQYF.

The V gene is TRBV7-2, the J gene TRBJ2-7; TCRdb names TRBD1, which stays unverified in the absence of DNA. Germline V gene lookup returns CDR1 SGHTA and CDR2 FQGNSA. The CDR3 totals 13 residues. The chain's CDR3 is CASAAQGFLEQYF.

CDR3 region: CASVVGVRNSGELFF. The chain carries TRBV12-3 or TRBV12-4 and TRBJ2-2; absent DNA, TCRdb's TRBD1 call cannot be checked. This CDR3 contains 15 residues.

The V call is TRBV7-9, the J call TRBJ2-1; TCRdb's assignment of TRBD2 cannot be checked, as there is no DNA. The CDR3 is 15 residues long. In germline, CDR1 is SEHNR, CDR2 FQNEAQ (reference sequence). The CDR3 loop is CASSSQTSGHNEQFF.

V usage is TRBV4-1 and J usage is TRBJ2-3; the TRBD1 assignment by TCRdb is unverifiable without DNA. CDR1 is MGHRA, CDR2 YSYEKL, per germline. This CDR3 has 16 amino acids. The CDR3 loop reads CASSQDFRGFGDTQYF.

This chain joins TRBV5-1 and TRBJ2-5; TCRdb names TRBD1, which stays unverified in the absence of DNA. There are 15 residues in the CDR3. From germline, CDR1 is SGHRS and CDR2 YFSETQ. The CDR3 region is CASSLTTGVGETQYF.

This chain connects TRBV7-3 to TRBJ2-5; TCRdb's D call of TRBD1 is untestable without DNA. The CDR3 length is 15 residues. Germline CDR1 SGHTA, CDR2 FQGTGA. The CDR3 sequence is CASSKGQAAQETQYF.